These T cell receptor beta chains were read from a single sample in a study of blood T cells in healthy people across ages. TCRdb called the 5' RACE reads again in MiXCR, with one record for every CDR3 protein. The repertoire has about 1.4 million distinct CDR3 sequences, approximately 60% of them found once; the top ten carry approximately 7%. The specimen sequenced was blood. These receptors all come from a man aged 18-30 years in good health. Both conserved end residues are trimmed from each CDR3. Clone size is shown for a subset of rows, as once, few, many or a class of expanded clone.

v_call	clone_size	cdr3_aa
TRBV7-9	-	ASSGIGGSYEQY
TRBV7-6	-	ASSLGSFGNTEAF
TRBV11-2	few	ASSLVTGGVYEQY
TRBV6-2/TRBV6-3	once	ASGGRAWYNEQF
TRBV12-3/TRBV12-4	-	ASSPLQGAEQF
TRBV6-5	-	ASSETSGGGEQY
TRBV5-1	-	ASSTYHQPQH
TRBV2	-	ASSESLSAGELF
TRBV4-1	-	ASSQPGQGASGETQY
TRBV12-3/TRBV12-4	-	ASSFQGDSYEQY
TRBV4-3	-	ASSRYRGQTDTQY
TRBV11-2	-	TTPGRRKLGYT
TRBV2	-	ASAGASSYEQY
TRBV11-2	-	ASSTLLTSGALRDTQY
TRBV27	-	ASSNGQPFGNQPQH
TRBV4-2	-	ASSQVDRGLYGYT
TRBV4-2	few	ASSQELRTYEQY
TRBV20-1	-	SARGLASRNEQY
TRBV27	-	ASSPIRGAETQY
TRBV12-3/TRBV12-4	-	ASSSPGQGGYGYT
TRBV7-7	-	ASSASDGEGETQY
TRBV9	-	ASSAGLAGEGRPGDTQY